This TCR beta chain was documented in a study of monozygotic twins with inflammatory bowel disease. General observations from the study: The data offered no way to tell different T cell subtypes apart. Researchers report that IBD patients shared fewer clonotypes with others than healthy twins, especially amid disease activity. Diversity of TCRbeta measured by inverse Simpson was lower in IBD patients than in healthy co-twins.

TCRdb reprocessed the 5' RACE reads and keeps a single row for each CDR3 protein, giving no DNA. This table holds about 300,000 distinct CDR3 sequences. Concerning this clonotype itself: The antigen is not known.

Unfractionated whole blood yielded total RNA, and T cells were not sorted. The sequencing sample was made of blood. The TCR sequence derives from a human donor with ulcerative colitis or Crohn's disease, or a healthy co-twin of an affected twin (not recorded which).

CDR3: CASGGPIYSEGGFEGGGENEQFF. The gene calls are TRBV6-4 and TRBJ2-1; there is no DNA to check the TCRdb D call of TRBD2. CDR1 is MRHNA, CDR2 SNTAGT, per germline. This CDR3 spans 23 amino acids.